A selection of T cell receptor beta chains follows, all from one sample in a study of T-cell memory formation after mild COVID-19. TCRdb analysed the 5' RACE reads with MiXCR anew, one entry per CDR3 protein. The profile covers some 130,000 distinct CDR3 sequences, with almost 25% appearing a single time and approximately 24% taken by the ten largest. Sequencing used PBMCs or a T cell subset sorted from them (not recorded which). The source of these receptors is an adult woman who had mild COVID-19 (a few samples of this study predate the infection). Cell type and time point are not known. Both conserved end residues are part of each CDR3. The D gene is left open where the match is weak. Part of the rows lack a size; the others show once, few, many or a class for expanded clones.

D,V,size,J,CDR3,DNA
.,TRBV4-1,.,TRBJ2-3,CASSQDPKYDSTDTQYF,TGCGCCAGCAGCCAAGATCCTAAATACGATTCCACAGATACGCAGTATTTT
TRBD2,TRBV7-2,.,TRBJ2-5,CASSLARERGGLKETQYF,TGTGCCAGCAGCTTAGCGCGTGAGCGGGGGGGCCTCAAAGAGACCCAGTACTTC
TRBD1,TRBV9,few,TRBJ2-7,CASSVGTGLSYEQYF,TGTGCCAGCAGCGTAGGGACAGGGCTCTCCTACGAGCAGTACTTC
.,TRBV6-1,.,TRBJ1-1,CASSEAGDMPEAFF,TGTGCCAGCAGTGAAGCGGGGGACATGCCTGAAGCTTTCTTT
TRBD1,TRBV7-6,.,TRBJ1-2,CASSSIKDRGPGYTF,TGTGCCAGCAGCTCCATTAAGGACAGGGGGCCTGGCTACACCTTC
TRBD1,TRBV3-1,.,TRBJ1-2,CASSHGQGAKNGYTF,TGTGCCAGCAGCCACGGACAGGGGGCAAAGAATGGCTACACCTTC
TRBD2,TRBV4-2,few,TRBJ2-3,CASSQFMTSGGGTDTQYF,TGTGCCAGCAGCCAATTCATGACTAGCGGGGGGGGCACAGATACGCAGTATTTT
.,TRBV5-1,.,TRBJ2-5,CASSLGGGAQETQYF,TGCGCCAGCAGCTTGGGTGGCGGGGCCCAAGAGACCCAGTACTTC
TRBD1,TRBV3-1,.,TRBJ2-3,CASSPHRGRTDTQYF,TGTGCCAGCAGCCCCCACAGGGGGCGCACAGATACGCAGTATTTT
.,TRBV12-3/TRBV12-4,few,TRBJ1-5,CASSLTTYSNQPQHF,TGTGCCAGCAGTTTAACGACTTATAGCAATCAGCCCCAGCATTTT
.,TRBV5-1,few,TRBJ2-1,CASSEGRGYNEQFF,TGCGCCAGCAGCGAAGGCCGGGGTTACAATGAGCAGTTCTTC
.,TRBV30,once,TRBJ1-2,CAADSISNYGYTF,TGTGCCGCTGACAGTATCTCTAACTATGGCTACACCTTC
.,TRBV5-5,.,TRBJ2-3,CASSLDSPASTDTRYF,TGTGCCAGCAGCTTGGACAGCCCGGCTAGCACAGATACGCGGTATTTT
.,TRBV20-1,.,TRBJ1-5,CSARSLSNQPQHF,TGCAGTGCTAGAAGCCTCAGCAATCAGCCCCAGCATTTT
.,TRBV6-1,.,TRBJ2-2,CASSVGFWRDQGYTGELFF,TGTGCCAGCAGTGTTGGGTTCTGGAGGGACCAAGGATACACCGGGGAGCTGTTTTTT
.,TRBV7-8,.,TRBJ2-1,CASSSAKSSYNEQFF,TGTGCCAGCAGTAGCGCCAAGAGCTCCTACAATGAGCAGTTCTTC
TRBD1,TRBV25-1,.,TRBJ1-5,CASSESPLGTDAQPQHF,TGTGCCAGCAGTGAATCCCCCCTGGGGACAGACGCACAGCCCCAGCATTTT
TRBD2,TRBV20-1,.,TRBJ2-1,CSARDRDGEGAYNEQFF,TGCAGTGCTAGAGATCGCGACGGGGAGGGCGCTTACAATGAGCAGTTCTTC
TRBD1,TRBV5-1,.,TRBJ1-4,CASSSTRQGADEKLFF,TGCGCCAGCAGCTCGACCCGACAGGGGGCGGATGAAAAACTGTTTTTT
TRBD2,TRBV20-1,.,TRBJ2-3,CSARREGGRSDTQYF,TGCAGTGCTAGACGGGAGGGCGGTCGGTCAGATACGCAGTATTTT
.,TRBV6-6,few,TRBJ1-6,CASSSAGSQVDSPLHF,TGTGCCAGCAGTTCTGCAGGGTCCCAGGTGGATTCACCCCTCCACTTT
.,TRBV6-2/TRBV6-3,few,TRBJ2-7,CASSYSRTGTTYEQYF,TGTGCCAGCAGTTACTCGCGGACAGGGACTACCTACGAGCAGTACTTC
TRBD1,TRBV11-2,few,TRBJ1-6,CASSSRDRDFSPLHF,TGTGCCAGCAGCTCCCGGGACAGGGATTTCTCACCCCTCCACTTT
TRBD2,TRBV7-8,few,TRBJ2-5,CASSPLGAGPYQETQYF,TGTGCCAGCAGCCCCTTGGGAGCGGGACCGTACCAAGAGACCCAGTACTTC
TRBD1,TRBV7-9,few,TRBJ2-7,CASTSWDRVNEQYF,TGTGCCAGCACCAGTTGGGACAGGGTTAACGAGCAGTACTTC
TRBD2,TRBV12-3/TRBV12-4,few,TRBJ2-3,CASSLDGRTTDTQYF,TGTGCCAGCAGTTTAGACGGGAGGACCACAGATACGCAGTATTTT
.,TRBV7-9,many,TRBJ2-7,CASRPNGQTYEQYF,TGTGCCAGCAGGCCAAATGGACAGACCTACGAGCAGTACTTC
.,TRBV27,.,TRBJ1-1,CASSFGGGNTEAFF,TGTGCCAGCAGTTTCGGGGGGGGGAACACTGAAGCTTTCTTT
TRBD1,TRBV7-9,.,TRBJ1-2,CASSHTGDEGYTF,TGTGCCAGCAGCCATACAGGGGATGAGGGCTACACCTTC
.,TRBV6-6,.,TRBJ1-2,CASSEQGGGYTF,TGTGCCAGCAGTGAGCAGGGCGGCGGCTACACCTTC
.,TRBV29-1,few,TRBJ1-2,CSVEGLRGAQDYGYTF,TGCAGCGTTGAAGGTTTACGAGGGGCGCAAGACTATGGCTACACCTTC
.,TRBV12-3/TRBV12-4,few,TRBJ2-3,CASSPAQTGTDTQYF,TGTGCCAGCAGCCCTGCGCAAACGGGCACAGATACGCAGTATTTT
.,TRBV20-1,few,TRBJ2-3,CSARLPSTDTQYF,TGCAGTGCCCGGTTACCTAGCACAGATACGCAGTATTTT
TRBD1,TRBV5-1,few,TRBJ1-1,CASSPTGGEDTEAFF,TGCGCCAGCAGCCCGACAGGGGGCGAGGACACTGAAGCTTTCTTT
.,TRBV4-1,few,TRBJ1-1,CASSQGHRAGGTEAFF,TGCGCCAGCAGCCAAGGCCACAGGGCTGGAGGGACTGAAGCTTTCTTT
.,TRBV7-2,many,TRBJ2-5,CASSLRQDQETQYF,TGTGCCAGCAGCTTAAGACAGGACCAAGAGACCCAGTACTTC
TRBD1,TRBV24-1,.,TRBJ1-2,CATSESGQGYGYTF,TGTGCCACCAGTGAGTCGGGACAGGGATATGGCTACACCTTC
TRBD2,TRBV27,.,TRBJ2-1,CASRVGGVMIF,TGTGCCAGCAGAGTTGGGGGGGTGATGATCTTC
TRBD2,TRBV7-3,few,TRBJ2-3,CASRRTSGGTDTQYF,TGTGCCAGCAGACGGACTAGCGGGGGGACAGATACGCAGTATTTT
.,TRBV3-1,.,TRBJ2-1,CASSQDLRGPPHYNEQFF,TGTGCCAGCAGCCAAGATTTGCGGGGGCCGCCCCACTACAATGAGCAGTTCTTC
TRBD2,TRBV7-8,.,TRBJ2-3,CASSLRERLAVTDTQYF,TGTGCCAGCAGCTTAAGGGAACGACTAGCGGTCACAGATACGCAGTATTTT
.,TRBV24-1,.,TRBJ2-5,CATSDSDGPAPYQETQYF,TGTGCCACCAGTGATTCGGACGGCCCGGCCCCGTACCAAGAGACCCAGTACTTC
TRBD1,TRBV7-8,few,TRBJ1-4,CASTFQGAAGEKLFF,TGTGCCAGCACATTCCAGGGGGCGGCGGGTGAAAAACTGTTTTTT
.,TRBV4-1,few,TRBJ1-5,CASSEQATGQPQHF,TGCGCCAGCAGCGAACAGGCCACGGGTCAGCCCCAGCATTTT
TRBD2,TRBV12-3/TRBV12-4,.,TRBJ2-1,CASSPSGLAVYNEQFF,TGTGCCAGCAGTCCTTCGGGACTAGCGGTTTACAATGAGCAGTTCTTC
.,TRBV9,few,TRBJ2-6,CASSPLGGGKPSGANVLTF,TGTGCCAGCAGCCCTCTCGGAGGGGGCAAGCCATCTGGGGCCAACGTCCTGACTTTC
.,TRBV7-7,few,TRBJ2-5,CASSLGVGETQYF,TGTGCCAGCAGCTTAGGGGTAGGAGAGACCCAGTACTTC
.,TRBV6-1,few,TRBJ2-7,CASSATRPGLRPVVQYF,TGTGCCAGCAGTGCCACACGACCGGGCCTTCGGCCTGTGGTGCAGTACTTC
.,TRBV6-1,.,TRBJ2-6,CASSELARGSGANVLTF,TGTGCCAGCAGTGAACTGGCCAGGGGTTCTGGGGCCAACGTCCTGACTTTC
.,TRBV7-9,.,TRBJ2-7,CASSLSHGSWSYEQYF,TGTGCCAGCAGCTTATCCCACGGTTCCTGGTCCTACGAGCAGTACTTC
.,TRBV4-1,few,TRBJ1-5,CASSQQQGKDNQPQHF,TGCGCCAGCAGCCAGCAACAGGGTAAGGACAATCAGCCCCAGCATTTT
TRBD1,TRBV29-1,few,TRBJ2-7,CSACRTGGYEQYF,TGCAGCGCTTGCCGGACAGGGGGCTACGAGCAGTACTTC